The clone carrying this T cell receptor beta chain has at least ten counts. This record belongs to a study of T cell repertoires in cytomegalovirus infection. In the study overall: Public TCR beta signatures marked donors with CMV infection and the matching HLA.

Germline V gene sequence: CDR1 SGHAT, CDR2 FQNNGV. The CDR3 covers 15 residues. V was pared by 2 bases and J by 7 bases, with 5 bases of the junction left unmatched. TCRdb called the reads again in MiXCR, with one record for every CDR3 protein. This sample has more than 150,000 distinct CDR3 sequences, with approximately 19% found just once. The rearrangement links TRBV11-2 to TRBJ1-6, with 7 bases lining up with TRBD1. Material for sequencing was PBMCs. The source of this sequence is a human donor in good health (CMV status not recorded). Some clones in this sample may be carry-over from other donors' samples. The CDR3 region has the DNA TGTGCCAGCAGCTTAATTAGGGGGCACAATTCACCCCTCCACTTT. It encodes CASSLIRGHNSPLHF.